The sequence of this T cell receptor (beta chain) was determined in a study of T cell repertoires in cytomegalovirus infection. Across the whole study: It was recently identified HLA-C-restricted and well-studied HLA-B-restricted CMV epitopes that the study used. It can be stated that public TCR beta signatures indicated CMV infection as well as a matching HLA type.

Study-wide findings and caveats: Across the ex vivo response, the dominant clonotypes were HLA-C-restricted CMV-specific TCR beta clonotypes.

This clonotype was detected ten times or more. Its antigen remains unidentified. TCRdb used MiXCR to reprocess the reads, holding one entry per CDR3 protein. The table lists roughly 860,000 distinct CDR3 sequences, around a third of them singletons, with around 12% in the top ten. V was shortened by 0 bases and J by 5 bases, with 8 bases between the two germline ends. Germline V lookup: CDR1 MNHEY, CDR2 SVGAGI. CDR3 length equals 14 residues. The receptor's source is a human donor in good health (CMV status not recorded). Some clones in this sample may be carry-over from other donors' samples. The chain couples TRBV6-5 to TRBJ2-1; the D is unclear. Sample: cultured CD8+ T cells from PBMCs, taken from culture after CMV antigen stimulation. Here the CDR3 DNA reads TGTGCCAGCAGTTACTCGGTGGGCCACAATGAGCAGTTCTTC. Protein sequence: CASSYSVGHNEQFF.